The entry that follows covers one T cell receptor beta chain sequence. The antigen is unknown. Looked up from germline, CDR1 is MGHRA and CDR2 is YSYEKL. V lost 3 bases and J 0 bases, leaving 14 bases between the germline ends. This CDR3 region has 16 residues. Generated by immunoSEQ multiplex PCR, the TCRdb table keeps only in-frame clones and is missing some. The sample has 2 million to 3 million clones, roughly 93% seen once. This sample is drawn from a study of shared clonotypes between healthy human individuals. Study observations and caveats: As a rule, naive subsets had a larger estimated richness than memory subsets.

This receptor was taken from a man younger than 30 in good health. Some clones in this sample may be carry-over from other donors' samples. V usage is TRBV4-1 and J usage is TRBJ2-5, with a possible D match to TRBD1 (6 bases). The specimen was naive CD4+ T cells from PBMCs. Documented subset: CD45RA+ positively selected. This CDR3 is CASSHLGQTNQETQYF. The CDR3 DNA follows: TGCGCCAGCAGCCACCTTGGACAGACTAACCAAGAGACCCAGTACTTC.